Described below is a single T cell receptor (beta chain) sequence and its context. Some clones are missing from TCRdb's copy, which holds only in-frame ones; the method was immunoSEQ multiplex PCR. The table has about 150,000 clones, 65% to 90% seen once; the top ten hold around 8%. These data are taken from a study of T cell responses to AZD1222 COVID-19 vaccine. The germline V and J ends were trimmed by 10 bases and 6 bases, with 12 bases remaining between them. The germline CDR1 and CDR2 sequences are KGHDR and SFDVKD. The CDR3 runs to 11 residues. The TCR was taken from an adult who received the MenACWY meningococcal vaccine as a control. The sequenced sample was peripheral blood, obtained 28 days after the second dose of the MenACWY control vaccine. This sequence joins TRBV24-1 and TRBJ2-7; D gene unclear. CDR3 nucleotide sequence: TGTGCCACGTCGCAAAAGGGCGAGCAGTACTTC. As protein: CATSQKGEQYF.